This entry describes one T cell receptor (beta chain). The sample comes from a study of blood T cell repertoires in COVID-19. Whole-study context: PBMCs, B-cell-depleted T cells, or T cells were the source of the cDNA or gDNA that made up the material.

Germline V gene lookup returns CDR1 SNHLY and CDR2 FYNNEI. Trimming cost V 3 bases and J 2 bases, with 8 bases left between them. The CDR3 runs to 13 residues. As processed by the authors: Counts of nucleated cells, estimated from reference gene primer amplification, were obtained. Measured with immunoSEQ multiplex PCR; TCRdb has only the in-frame clones, and not every one. That table is the source of V, J and clone size, and D and trimming were worked out from the DNA. The sample has about 330,000 clones, around 89% seen once. This chain uses TRBV2 with TRBJ2-7; possibly TRBD1 for D (5 bases). The sequencing input was peripheral blood. This receptor was identified in a man between 18 and 29 years old who had recovered from COVID-19. The CDR3 sequence: CASSDRVTYEQYF. In DNA, the CDR3 is TGTGCCAGCAGTGACAGGGTAACCTACGAGCAGTACTTC.